A selection of T cell receptor beta chains follows, all from one sample in a study of blood T cell repertoires in COVID-19. Data came from immunoSEQ multiplex PCR; TCRdb stores just in-frame clones and leaves some out. The sample shows roughly 77,000 clones, around four fifths of them seen only once. Sequencing used peripheral blood. Receptor source: a human donor in a cohort sampled during active COVID-19. The CDR3 runs from the conserved cysteine through the conserved F or W. D genes are given only for firm matches. A row's size may be missing; if present it is once, few, many or a size class.

clone_size	v_call	j_call	d_call	cdr3_aa	cdr3_nt
.	TRBV6-6	TRBJ2-1	TRBD2	CASSYGLVHNEQFF	TGTGCCAGCAGCTACGGACTAGTACACAATGAGCAGTTCTTC
few	TRBV7-3	TRBJ2-7	TRBD1	CASSRAGTGSYEQYF	TGTGCCAGCAGCCGAGCCGGGACAGGATCCTACGAGCAGTACTTC
.	TRBV5-4	TRBJ2-5	TRBD2	CASSLRGGRETQYF	TGTGCCAGCAGCTTGCGGGGGGGCCGGGAGACCCAGTACTTC
.	TRBV6-2/TRBV6-3	TRBJ1-1	.	CASSLRENTEAFF	TGTGCCAGCAGTCTCAGGGAGAACACTGAAGCTTTCTTT
.	TRBV2	TRBJ2-1	TRBD2	CASSLTSGGAGNEQFF	TGTGCCAGCAGCCTGACTAGCGGGGGGGCTGGGAATGAGCAGTTCTTC
.	TRBV6-5	TRBJ2-5	.	CAHAGLEQETQYF	TGTGCCCACGCGGGACTGGAACAAGAGACCCAGTACTTC
few	TRBV11-2	TRBJ1-1	.	CASSLDILNTEAFF	TGTGCCAGCAGCTTAGACATTTTGAACACTGAAGCTTTCTTT
.	TRBV7-9	TRBJ2-4	.	CASSSDRAIAKNIQYF	TGTGCCAGCAGTTCTGACAGAGCTATAGCCAAAAACATTCAGTACTTC
.	TRBV18	TRBJ2-7	TRBD1	CASSLDRVREQYF	TGTGCCAGCTCTCTTGACAGGGTTCGCGAGCAGTACTTC
.	TRBV6-2/TRBV6-3	TRBJ1-5	.	CASSQGYNQPQHF	TGTGCCAGCAGTCAGGGTTACAATCAGCCCCAGCATTTT
few	TRBV7-9	TRBJ2-1	TRBD1	CASSQTGATYNEQFF	TGTGCCAGCAGCCAGACAGGGGCCACGTACAATGAGCAGTTCTTC
few	TRBV2	TRBJ1-1	TRBD1	CASGKGQGIAEAFF	TGTGCCAGCGGGAAGGGACAGGGAATCGCTGAAGCTTTCTTT
few	TRBV3-1/TRBV3-2	TRBJ1-1	.	CASSPTGVGAFF	TGTGCCAGCAGCCCGACAGGAGTGGGAGCTTTCTTT
.	TRBV2	TRBJ2-3	.	CASSGGGLTDTQYF	TGTGCCAGCAGTGGGGGAGGTCTCACAGATACGCAGTATTTT
.	TRBV3-1/TRBV3-2	TRBJ1-1	TRBD1	CASVHRGNTEAFF	TGTGCCAGCGTACACAGGGGCAACACTGAAGCTTTCTTT
few	TRBV25-1	TRBJ1-1	.	CASSESGRGGTEAFF	TGTGCCAGCAGTGAATCGGGCAGGGGCGGGACTGAAGCTTTCTTT
.	TRBV2	TRBJ1-1	TRBD1	CASRAGTGDTEAFF	TGTGCCAGCAGGGCCGGGACAGGGGACACTGAAGCTTTCTTT
few	TRBV7-2	TRBJ2-1	.	CASSLAATMVYNEQFF	TGTGCCAGCAGCTTAGCGGCGACTATGGTCTACAATGAGCAGTTCTTC
.	TRBV10-3	TRBJ1-3	.	CAIRPGVTGNTIYF	TGTGCCATCAGGCCAGGGGTAACTGGAAACACCATATATTTT
few	TRBV14	TRBJ1-1	.	CASSQDPQGKDTEAFF	TGTGCCAGCAGCCAAGATCCCCAGGGGAAGGACACTGAAGCTTTCTTT
.	TRBV12-3/TRBV12-4	TRBJ2-7	.	CASSLAQGHEQYF	TGTGCCAGCAGTTTAGCACAGGGCCACGAGCAGTACTTC
.	TRBV10-3	TRBJ2-3	TRBD2	CATWTSGGRTDTQYF	TGTGCCACCTGGACTAGCGGGGGCCGCACAGATACGCAGTATTTT
.	TRBV7-2	TRBJ1-2	.	CASSFQGILTYGYTF	TGTGCCAGCAGCTTTCAGGGGATATTGACTTATGGCTACACCTTC
.	TRBV7-2	TRBJ2-2	.	CASSRGGTLNTGELFF	TGTGCCAGCAGCCGTGGCGGGACGCTGAACACCGGGGAGCTGTTTTTT
.	TRBV6-2/TRBV6-3	TRBJ1-1	TRBD1	CASSQGARKAFF	TGTGCCAGCAGTCAGGGGGCCCGAAAAGCTTTCTTT
few	TRBV7-8	TRBJ1-4	TRBD1	CASSLAYRDRGKLFF	TGTGCCAGCAGCTTAGCATACCGGGACAGGGGAAAACTGTTTTTT
.	TRBV5-1	TRBJ1-1	.	CASTLEGLTQNTEAFF	TGCGCCAGCACCTTGGAGGGACTCACCCAGAACACTGAAGCTTTCTTT
.	TRBV10-1	TRBJ1-1	.	CASSLHRGMNTEAFF	TGCGCCAGCAGCCTCCACCGGGGGATGAACACTGAAGCTTTCTTT
.	TRBV4-1	TRBJ2-2	TRBD2	CASSQDPGLAGAGGELFF	TGCGCCAGCAGCCAAGATCCCGGACTAGCGGGGGCGGGCGGGGAGCTGTTTTTT
.	TRBV18	TRBJ2-5	.	CASSLGLQETQYF	TGTGCCAGCTCACTGGGACTCCAAGAGACCCAGTACTTC
.	TRBV11-2	TRBJ1-1	.	CASSLATVEAFF	TGTGCCAGCAGCTTAGCGACAGTTGAAGCTTTCTTT
.	TRBV5-1	TRBJ2-5	TRBD1	CASSLQGFQETQYF	TGCGCCAGCAGCTTACAGGGGTTCCAAGAGACCCAGTACTTC
.	TRBV7-9	TRBJ1-4	.	CASSLGLTLANEKLFF	TGTGCCAGCAGCTTAGGGTTGACATTGGCTAATGAAAAACTGTTTTTT
.	TRBV18	TRBJ1-1	.	CASSPPQVHTEAFF	TGTGCCAGCTCACCACCACAGGTACACACTGAAGCTTTCTTT
.	TRBV9	TRBJ1-2	TRBD1	CASSVGQGGIYGYTF	TGTGCCAGCAGCGTCGGACAGGGTGGAATCTATGGCTACACCTTC
.	TRBV27	TRBJ1-6	TRBD1	CASSPRQGGTPHPLHF	TGTGCCAGCAGTCCTCGACAGGGGGGGACCCCTCACCCCCTCCACTTT
.	TRBV4-3	TRBJ2-3	TRBD2	CASSQERTSGGADTQYF	TGCGCCAGCAGCCAAGAGCGGACTAGCGGGGGGGCAGATACGCAGTATTTT
.	TRBV9	TRBJ1-6	.	CASSVGGSPYNSPLHF	TGTGCCAGCAGCGTAGGAGGGTCCCCCTATAATTCACCCCTCCACTTT
.	TRBV2	TRBJ2-7	.	CASSGAGPSYEQYF	TGTGCCAGCAGTGGGGCAGGCCCCTCCTACGAGCAGTACTTC
once	TRBV5-4	TRBJ1-6	.	CASSLGLHRNNSPLHF	TGTGCCAGCAGCTTGGGTCTACACAGAAATAATTCACCCCTCCACTTT
.	TRBV5-1	TRBJ2-5	.	CASSRNREETQYF	TGCGCCAGCAGTCGTAACAGGGAAGAGACCCAGTACTTC
few	TRBV5-1	TRBJ1-3	TRBD1	CASSLGRGTGTGNTIYF	TGCGCCAGCAGCTTGGGGCGCGGGACAGGCACTGGAAACACCATATATTTT
.	TRBV7-9	TRBJ1-1	.	CASSLSAVRGTEAFF	TGTGCCAGCAGCTTATCGGCGGTGCGGGGGACTGAAGCTTTCTTT
.	TRBV5-1	TRBJ2-3	TRBD2	CASSSGLAGGDTQYF	TGCGCCAGCAGCTCGGGACTAGCGGGGGGGGATACGCAGTATTTT
few	TRBV12-3/TRBV12-4	TRBJ1-2	.	CASSPGQSYGYTF	TGTGCCAGCAGCCCCGGACAGAGCTATGGCTACACCTTC
.	TRBV7-9	TRBJ1-6	.	CASSLENPGGPLHF	TGTGCCAGCAGCTTGGAGAACCCCGGAGGTCCCCTCCACTTT
few	TRBV25-1	TRBJ2-7	.	CASALGGPYEQYF	TGTGCCAGCGCCCTCGGGGGGCCCTACGAGCAGTACTTC
few	TRBV12-3/TRBV12-4	TRBJ2-7	.	CASSLSGPYEQYF	TGTGCCAGCAGTTTAAGCGGGCCATACGAGCAGTACTTC
.	TRBV6-4	TRBJ1-2	TRBD1	CASSDGDSGGYTF	TGTGCCAGCAGTGACGGGGACAGCGGAGGCTACACCTTC
.	TRBV10-3	TRBJ2-5	.	CAISATPPMSQETQYF	TGTGCCATCAGTGCCACCCCACCTATGAGCCAAGAGACCCAGTACTTC
few	TRBV4-2	TRBJ2-5	TRBD2	CASSHNLAERGGDQYF	TGTGCCAGCAGCCATAACCTAGCGGAGCGTGGGGGGGACCAGTACTTC
.	TRBV5-4	TRBJ2-7	.	CASSSAVGGEYEQYF	TGTGCCAGCAGCTCGGCAGTAGGAGGGGAATACGAGCAGTACTTC
.	TRBV25-1	TRBJ2-2	.	CASSELPGQFTGELFF	TGTGCCAGCAGTGAACTCCCCGGACAGTTCACCGGGGAGCTGTTTTTT
once	TRBV6-5	TRBJ1-6	.	CASSYSNRVGSPLHF	TGTGCCAGCAGTTACTCGAACAGGGTCGGTTCACCCCTCCACTTT
.	TRBV29-1	TRBJ2-7	TRBD1	CSVVGQASSYEQYF	TGCAGCGTTGTGGGACAGGCCAGCTCCTACGAGCAGTACTTC
few	TRBV21-1	TRBJ2-1	.	CASSKASLAGNYNEQFF	TGTGCCAGCAGCAAAGCGTCACTAGCGGGGAATTACAATGAGCAGTTCTTC
.	TRBV28	TRBJ2-1	TRBD2	CASSSGTSGGIVEQFF	TGTGCCAGCAGTTCTGGGACTAGCGGGGGGATCGTTGAGCAGTTCTTC
.	TRBV19	TRBJ1-1	.	CASSTREGGAFF	TGTGCCAGTAGTACCCGGGAGGGGGGAGCTTTCTTT
.	TRBV29-1	TRBJ2-5	TRBD1	CSVEGQGGETQYF	TGCAGCGTTGAGGGACAGGGGGGAGAGACCCAGTACTTC